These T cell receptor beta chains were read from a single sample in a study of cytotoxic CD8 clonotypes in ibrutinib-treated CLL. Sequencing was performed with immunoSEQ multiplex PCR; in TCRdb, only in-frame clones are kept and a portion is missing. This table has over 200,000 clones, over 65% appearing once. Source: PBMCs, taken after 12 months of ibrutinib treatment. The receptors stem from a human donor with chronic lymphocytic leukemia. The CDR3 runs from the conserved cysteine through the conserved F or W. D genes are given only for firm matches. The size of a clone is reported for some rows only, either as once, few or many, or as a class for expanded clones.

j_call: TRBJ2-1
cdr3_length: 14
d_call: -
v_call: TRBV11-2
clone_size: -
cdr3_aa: CASSIQGRDNEQFF

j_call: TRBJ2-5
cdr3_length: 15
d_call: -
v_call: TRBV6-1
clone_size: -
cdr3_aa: CASTEIWGFSETQYF

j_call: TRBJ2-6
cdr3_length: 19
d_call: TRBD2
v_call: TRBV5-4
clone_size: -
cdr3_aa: CASSPGLAGQSSGANVLTF

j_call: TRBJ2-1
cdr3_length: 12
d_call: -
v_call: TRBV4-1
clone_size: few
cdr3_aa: CASSPPGGEQFF

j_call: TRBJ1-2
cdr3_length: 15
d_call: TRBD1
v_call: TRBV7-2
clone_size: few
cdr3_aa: CASSFGRQGAQGYTF

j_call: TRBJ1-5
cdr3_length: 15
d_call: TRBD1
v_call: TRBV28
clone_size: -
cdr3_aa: CASSVPGQGNQPQHF

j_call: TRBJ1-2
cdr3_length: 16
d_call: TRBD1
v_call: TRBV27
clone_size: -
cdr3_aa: CASSPSGQGVDPGYTF

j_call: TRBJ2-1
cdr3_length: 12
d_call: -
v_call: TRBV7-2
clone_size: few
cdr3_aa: CASSLGVGEQFF

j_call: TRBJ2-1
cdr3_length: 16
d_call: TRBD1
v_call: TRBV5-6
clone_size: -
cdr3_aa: CASSFRDSGRSHEQFF

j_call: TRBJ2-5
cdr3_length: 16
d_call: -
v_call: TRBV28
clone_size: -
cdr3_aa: CASSPTRGSLQETQYF

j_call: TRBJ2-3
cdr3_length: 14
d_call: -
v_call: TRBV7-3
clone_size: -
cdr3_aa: CATSVGGGTDTQYF

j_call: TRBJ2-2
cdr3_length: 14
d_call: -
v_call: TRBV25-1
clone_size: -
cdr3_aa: CASSDLGGIGELFF

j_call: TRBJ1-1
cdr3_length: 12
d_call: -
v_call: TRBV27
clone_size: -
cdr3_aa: CASSQTGTEAFF

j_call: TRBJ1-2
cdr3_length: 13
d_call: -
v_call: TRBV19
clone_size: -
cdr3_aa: CASKTRWDYGYTF

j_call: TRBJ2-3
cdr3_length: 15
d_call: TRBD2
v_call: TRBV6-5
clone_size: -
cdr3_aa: CASRRTSGSVDTQYF

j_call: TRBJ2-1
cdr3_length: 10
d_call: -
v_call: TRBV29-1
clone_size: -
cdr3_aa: CSVGGSEQFF

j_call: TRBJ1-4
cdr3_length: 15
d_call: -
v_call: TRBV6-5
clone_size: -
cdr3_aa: CASSSGGVIGGKLFF